This T cell receptor beta chain stems from a study of blood T cell repertoires in COVID-19. Study-level information: T cells, B-cell-depleted T cells, or PBMCs provided the cDNA or gDNA that served as material.

This clone was seen just once. Germline trimming cut 6 bases from V and 3 bases from J; bases unmatched to any gene: 8. Germline V lookup: CDR1 MNHEY, CDR2 SVGAGI. The CDR3 runs 14 residues. Two negative PCRs, clearance, or symptom resolution had been documented for recovered Cohort 3 donors. Original analysis: By means of reference gene primer amplification, nucleated cell counts were estimated. The protocol was immunoSEQ multiplex PCR, while the TCRdb copy is restricted to in-frame clones and leaves out a portion. V, J and clone size are taken as reported in that table, and D and trimming were inferred from the DNA itself. This table has 150,000 to 200,000 clones, around 84% appearing once.

Input material: PBMCs or T cells enriched from blood (not recorded which). The sequence derives from a man aged 40-55 years who had recovered from COVID-19. The chain combines TRBV6-5 with TRBJ2-7; TRBD1 agrees at 7 bases. This CDR3 is CASSYPGQHYEQYV. CDR3 bases: TGTGCCAGCAGCTACCCGGGACAGCACTACGAGCAGTACGTC.